Presented here are 25 T cell receptor beta chains from one specimen sequenced in a study of identical twins. MiXCR, run by TCRdb on the 5' RACE reads, gives a single entry per CDR3 protein. The sample includes around 480,000 distinct CDR3 sequences, over 12% of them seen just once. These same data were also listed under a study on yellow fever vaccine responses in identical twins.

The sample consisted of CD4+ T cells sorted from blood. Receptors originate from a woman under 30 in good health.

This clonotype has only a few counts. V and J are TRBV29-1 and TRBJ2-3; 12 bases are a match to TRBD1. V shed 7 bases, J shed 4 bases, and the junction held 9 bases outside the gene matches. This CDR3 is 15 amino acids long. Germline CDR1 and CDR2: SQVTM and ANQGSEA. CDR3 nucleotide sequence: TGCAGCGCCAAAACCGGGACAGGGGGCGCAGATACGCAGTATTTT. Translation: CSAKTGTGGADTQYF.

The sample holds many counts of this clonotype. This chain joins TRBV5-1 and TRBJ1-1; TRBD1 agrees at 9 bases. CDR1 and CDR2 from the germline V gene are SGHRS and YFSETQ. This CDR3 comprises 14 residues. Losses at the gene ends were 1 base for V and 5 bases for J; bases not matched to a gene: 3. This CDR3 reads CASSLRQGGTEAFF. CDR3 in DNA: TGCGCCAGCAGCTTGCGACAGGGGGGGACTGAAGCTTTCTTT.

This clonotype was seen a handful of times. The chain combines TRBV28 with TRBJ2-7, with D possibly being TRBD2 (5 bases). The germline gives CDR1 MDHEN, CDR2 SYDVKM. V was shortened by 7 bases and J by 7 bases, with 14 bases between the two germline ends. The CDR3 is 12 amino acids. CDR3 sequence (DNA): TGTGCCAGCAACCTCCCGAGGGCTGAGCAGTACTTC. As protein: CASNLPRAEQYF. The entire variable domain, with the rest obtained from reference TRBV28 and TRBJ2-7, is as follows: DVKVTQSSRYLVKRTGEKVFLECVQDMDHENMFWYRQDPGLGLRLIYFSYDVKMKEKGDIPEGYSVSREKKERFSLILESASTNQTSMYLCASNLPRAEQYFGPGTRLTVT.

This clonotype has a handful of counts. This chain links TRBV5-1 with TRBJ2-1; 10 bases match TRBD2. This CDR3 is built from 18 residues. V dropped 1 base and J dropped 2; count of bases not matched to a gene: 9. Germline V CDR1 and CDR2: SGHRS, YFSETQ. The CDR3 region is CASSLKQLAGGAYNEQFF. The CDR3, as DNA: TGCGCCAGCAGCTTGAAGCAATTAGCGGGGGGCGCCTACAATGAGCAGTTCTTC.

This clonotype has just a few counts. The V and J genes are TRBV11-2 and TRBJ2-3; 15 bases fit TRBD2. The CDR3 consists of 17 residues. Germline CDR1 and CDR2: SGHAT and FQNNGV. The V segment lost 4 bases and the J segment 6 bases; nucleotides outside the gene matches: 8. The CDR3, as DNA: TGTGCCAGCAGCTCCGGGACTAGCGGGAGGTTCCCGGATACGCAGTATTTT. Amino acid sequence: CASSSGTSGRFPDTQYF.

This chain uses TRBV2 with TRBJ1-1, with 8 positions matching TRBD1. CDR3 size: 15 residues. The germline V gene encodes CDR1 SNHLY and CDR2 FYNNEI. Trimming removed 6 bases from V and 2 bases from J; junction bases left unmatched: 8. The CDR3 region has the DNA TGTGCCAGCAGGATGGAAGGACAGGGCAACACTGAAGCTTTCTTT. Translation gives CASRMEGQGNTEAFF.

This clonotype was seen a few times. The V and J genes are TRBV5-1 and TRBJ1-2, with D uncertain. The CDR3 has 16 residues. Germline V gives CDR1 SGHRS, CDR2 YFSETQ. V lost 2 bases, J lost 0 bases, and 14 bases lay in between. Here the CDR3 reads CASSFSSDRPNYGYTF. In DNA form, the CDR3 reads TGCGCCAGCAGCTTCTCAAGTGATCGGCCTAACTATGGCTACACCTTC.

This clonotype was detected many times. This chain links TRBV10-3 with TRBJ2-2; TRBD2 is a possible D gene (6 bases). Germline V CDR1 and CDR2: ENHRY, SYGVKD. The V end was cut by 5 bases, the J end by 1 base, with 11 bases between. This CDR3 contains 15 residues. The CDR3 loop reads CAISPTGENTGELFF. DNA of the CDR3: TGTGCCATCAGTCCAACGGGGGAGAACACCGGGGAGCTGTTTTTT.

This clonotype came up a few times. J is TRBJ2-5 and V is TRBV6-2 or TRBV6-3, with a weak D call TRBD2 (6 bases). Germline CDR1 is MNHEY and CDR2 is SVGEGT. The CDR3 totals 15 residues. The germline V and J ends were trimmed by 4 bases and 4 bases, with 16 bases remaining between them. For the CDR3, the DNA is TGTGCCAGCAGTTGGAGGGACCGGAGGCCAGAGACCCAGTACTTC. Protein product: CASSWRDRRPETQYF.

The V and J genes are TRBV27 and TRBJ2-1; D may be TRBD2 (5 bases). Germline-derived CDR1 and CDR2 are MNHEY and SMNVEV (reference sequence). The length of the CDR3 is 18 residues. Trimming cost V 4 bases and J 1 base, with 20 bases left between them. The CDR3 here is CASSYLEARGLSYNEQFF. In nucleotides, the CDR3 is TGTGCCAGCAGTTACCTCGAAGCCCGGGGATTGTCCTACAATGAGCAGTTCTTC.

The rearrangement links TRBV20-1 to TRBJ2-7, with D uncertain. This CDR3 is 11 amino acids long. Looked up from germline, CDR1 is DFQATT and CDR2 is SNEGSKA (reference sequence). V lost 3 bases and J lost 3, with 6 bases in between. The CDR3 region has the DNA TGCAGTGCTAGCCCTGACTACGAGCAGTACTTC. Its protein product is CSASPDYEQYF.

The chain carries TRBV29-1 and TRBJ2-2, with a weak D call TRBD1 (6 bases). Germline lookup yields CDR1 SQVTM and CDR2 ANQGSEA. The V end lost 4 bases, the J end lost 6 bases, and 12 bases lay between the germline ends. This CDR3 has 13 amino acids. This CDR3 is CSVGDTLAGELFF. The CDR3 DNA reads TGCAGCGTTGGGGACACGCTCGCCGGGGAGCTGTTTTTT.

This clonotype was detected only a few times. The chain combines TRBV12-3 or TRBV12-4 with TRBJ2-3; possibly TRBD2 for D (6 bases). Deletions cut 3 bases from V and 0 bases from J, with 16 bases between. This CDR3 is 17 amino acids long. CDR3 in amino acids: CASSFEFRETSTDTQYF. CDR3 coding DNA: TGTGCCAGCAGTTTTGAGTTCCGGGAGACGAGCACAGATACGCAGTATTTT.

This CDR3 is CASSIDWSSYEQYF. The CDR3 DNA sequence: TGTGCCAGCAGCATCGACTGGAGCTCCTACGAGCAGTACTTC. The rearrangement uses TRBV2 and TRBJ2-7, with D unresolved. The CDR3 runs to 14 residues. Trimming cost V 6 bases and J 0 bases, with 12 bases left between them. Germline CDR1 SNHLY, CDR2 FYNNEI.

V usage is TRBV7-2 and J usage is TRBJ2-7, with a tentative D call TRBD1 (6 bases). CDR3 length equals 14 residues. Trimming cost V 6 bases and J 3 bases, with 15 bases left between them. CDR1 and CDR2 from the germline V gene are SGHTA and FQGNSA. The CDR3 DNA sequence: TGTGCCAGCAGAGGACAGACAACTTTCTACGAGCAGTACTTC. Amino acid sequence: CASRGQTTFYEQYF. Variable domain in full (rest from reference TRBV7-2 and TRBJ2-7): GAGVSQSPSNKVTEKGKDVELRCDPISGHTALYWYRQSLGQGLEFLIYFQGNSAPDKSGLPSDRFSAERTGGSVSTLTIQRTQQEDSAVYLCASRGQTTFYEQYFGPGTRLTVT.

The rearrangement uses TRBV4-3 and TRBJ2-2; D remains unclear. CDR1 and CDR2 (germline): LGHNA, YSLEER. V gave up 0 bases and J gave up 5 bases, with 10 bases separating them. The CDR3 runs to 15 residues. The CDR3 here is CASSQDRLVTGELFF. In nucleotides, the CDR3 is TGCGCCAGCAGCCAAGATAGGCTAGTTACCGGGGAGCTGTTTTTT.

The chain links TRBV7-9 to TRBJ1-6; possible D gene TRBD1, 6 bases. The CDR3 covers 13 residues. Germline V gene sequence: CDR1 SEHNR, CDR2 FQNEAQ (reference sequence). Trimming removed 5 bases from V and 7 bases from J, with 9 bases in between. This chain's CDR3 is CASSRQENSPLHF. In DNA form, the CDR3 reads TGTGCCAGCAGCAGACAGGAGAATTCACCCCTCCACTTT.

In this sample, this clonotype turned up a few times. CDR3 region: CASNDRGPQPQHF. As DNA, the CDR3 is TGTGCCAGCAATGACAGGGGTCCTCAGCCCCAGCATTTT. This rearrangement joins TRBV28 to TRBJ1-5, with TRBD1 matching over 8 bases. The CDR3 runs 13 residues. J was trimmed by 6 bases and V by 7 bases; bases with no gene match: 5. Germline loops: CDR1 MDHEN, CDR2 SYDVKM.

Many counts were recorded for this clonotype. The gene calls are TRBV12-3 or TRBV12-4 and TRBJ2-5; 11 bases line up with TRBD1. J was trimmed by 7 bases and V by 6 bases; bases with no gene match: 7. The CDR3 has 14 amino acids. The CDR3 spells CASRLGQGEGTQYF. CDR3 sequence (DNA): TGTGCCAGCAGGCTGGGACAGGGGGAAGGGACCCAGTACTTC.

Only a few counts were recorded for this clonotype. The chain recombines TRBV20-1 with TRBJ2-3; 7 nucleotides line up with TRBD1. The CDR3 spans 14 residues. The J segment lost 2 bases and the V segment lost 4 bases, leaving 6 bases of the junction unmatched. Germline loops: CDR1 DFQATT, CDR2 SNEGSKA (reference sequence). In DNA form, the CDR3 reads TGCAGTGCTATCCCGGGACAGAACACAGATACGCAGTATTTT. Its translation: CSAIPGQNTDTQYF.

V is TRBV4-3 and J is TRBJ1-4, with 8 bases aligning to TRBD1. The CDR3 spans 15 residues. The germline V gene encodes CDR1 LGHNA and CDR2 YSLEER. J gave up 2 bases and V 8 bases, and 7 bases lay outside the gene matches. The CDR3 spells CASASGQGTNEKLFF. The CDR3 nucleotides are TGCGCCAGCGCAAGTGGACAGGGTACTAATGAAAAACTGTTTTTT.

This clonotype occurred a few times. This chain uses TRBV18 with TRBJ2-7; 10 bases fit TRBD1. Losses at the gene ends were 3 bases for V and 2 bases for J; bases not matched to a gene: 4. The CDR3 is 15 residues long. Germline assignment: CDR1 KGHSH and CDR2 LQKENI. In DNA, the CDR3 is TGTGCCAGCTCACCCGGACAGGGGGGCGCCTACGAGCAGTACTTC. As protein: CASSPGQGGAYEQYF.

V usage is TRBV5-1 and J usage is TRBJ2-7, with 8 bases lining up with TRBD1. The CDR3 runs to 17 residues. Germline V lookup: CDR1 SGHRS, CDR2 YFSETQ. The V segment lost 0 bases and the J segment 6 bases; nucleotides outside the gene matches: 14. The CDR3 spells CASSLGPGQAVNPEQYF. Written as DNA, the CDR3 is TGCGCCAGCAGCTTGGGCCCGGGACAGGCGGTGAACCCCGAGCAGTACTTC. The variable domain in full, with the rest retrieved from reference TRBV5-1 and TRBJ2-7, is KAGVTQTPRYLIKTRGQQVTLSCSPISGHRSVSWYQQTPGQGLQFLFEYFSETQRNKGNFPGRFSGRQFSNSRSEMNVSTLELGDSALYLCASSLGPGQAVNPEQYFGPGTRLTVT.

The chain employs TRBV20-1 and TRBJ2-1; tentatively, D is TRBD2 (7 bases). V dropped 6 bases and J dropped 0 bases, with 12 bases sitting between them. Germline V gene sequence: CDR1 DFQATT, CDR2 SNEGSKA (reference sequence). The CDR3 has 14 residues. CDR3 sequence: CSAVGGPSYNEQFF. The CDR3, as DNA: TGCAGTGCCGTCGGGGGGCCCTCCTACAATGAGCAGTTCTTC.

This clonotype was seen only a few times. The chain has TRBV20-1 and TRBJ2-7, with 15 nucleotides matching TRBD2. Germline trimming cut 6 bases from V and 0 bases from J; bases unmatched to any gene: 3. The CDR3 loop spans 15 amino acids. Germline assignment: CDR1 DFQATT and CDR2 SNEGSKA (reference sequence). The CDR3: CSAGLAGGSSYEQYF. The CDR3 DNA is TGCAGTGCCGGACTAGCGGGGGGGAGCTCCTACGAGCAGTACTTC.